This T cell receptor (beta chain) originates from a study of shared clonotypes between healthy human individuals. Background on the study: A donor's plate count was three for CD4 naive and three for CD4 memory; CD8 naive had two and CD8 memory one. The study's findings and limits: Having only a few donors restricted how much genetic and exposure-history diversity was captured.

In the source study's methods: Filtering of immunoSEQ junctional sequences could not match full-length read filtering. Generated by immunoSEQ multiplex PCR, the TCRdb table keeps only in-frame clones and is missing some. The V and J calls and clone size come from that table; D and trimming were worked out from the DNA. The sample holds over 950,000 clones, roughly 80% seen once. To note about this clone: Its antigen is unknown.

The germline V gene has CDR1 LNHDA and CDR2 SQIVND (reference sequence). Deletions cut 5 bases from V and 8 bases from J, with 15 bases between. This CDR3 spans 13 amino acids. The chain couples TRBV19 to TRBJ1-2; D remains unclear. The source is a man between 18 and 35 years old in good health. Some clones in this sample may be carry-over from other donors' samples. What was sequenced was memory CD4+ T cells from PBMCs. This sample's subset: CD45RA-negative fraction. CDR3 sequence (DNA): TGTGCCAGTAGTCCCCTCCGGTCCCTCGGCTACACCTTC. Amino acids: CASSPLRSLGYTF. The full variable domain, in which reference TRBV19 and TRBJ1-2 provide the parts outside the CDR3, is DGGITQSPKYLFRKEGQNVTLSCEQNLNHDAMYWYRQDPGQGLRLIYYSQIVNDFQKGDIAEGYSVSREKKESFPLTVTSAQKNPTAFYLCASSPLRSLGYTFGSGTRLTVV.